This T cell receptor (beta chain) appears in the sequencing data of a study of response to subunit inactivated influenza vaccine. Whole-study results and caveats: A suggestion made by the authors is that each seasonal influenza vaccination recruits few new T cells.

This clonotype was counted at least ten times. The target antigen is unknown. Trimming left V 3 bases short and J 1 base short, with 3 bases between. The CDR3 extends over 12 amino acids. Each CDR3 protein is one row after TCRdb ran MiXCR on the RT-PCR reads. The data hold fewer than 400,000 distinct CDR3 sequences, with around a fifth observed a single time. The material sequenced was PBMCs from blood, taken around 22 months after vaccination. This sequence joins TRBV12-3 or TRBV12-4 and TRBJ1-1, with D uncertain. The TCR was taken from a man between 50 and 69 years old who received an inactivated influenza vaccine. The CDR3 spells CASSFGNTEAFF. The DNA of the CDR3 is TGTGCCAGCAGTTTTGGGAACACTGAAGCTTTCTTT.